The clone carrying this TCR beta chain was seen a handful of times. The target antigen is unknown. The sample originates from a study of regulatory T cells in long-lasting Graves disease. The time point: persistent/refractory GD, antithyroid drugs over 5 years with positive TRAb. Researchers made the TCR library from RNA that was extracted from PBMCs. The authors diagnosed Graves' disease using American Thyroid Association guidelines. In building TCR beta libraries, iRepertoire HTBI primers were used together with Arm-PCR of CDR3 regions. Each CDR3 protein gets one entry after TCRdb re-called the multiplex PCR reads with MiXCR. This sample carries 400,000 to 500,000 distinct CDR3 sequences, roughly 23% of them seen once, and the ten largest clones take around 13%. General study findings and limits: Thyroid tissue was not studied; only peripheral blood was. Graves' patients with persistent disease showed TCR diversity lower than patients newly diagnosed. Patients with persistent disease showed a bias toward TRBV28, TRBJ1-2 and TRBJ2-5.

Germline values: CDR1 SQVTM, CDR2 ANQGSEA. The trim removed 7 bases at V and 0 bases at J, leaving 5 bases unmatched. The CDR3 has 13 amino acids. The rearrangement uses TRBV29-1 and TRBJ1-2; 7 bases fit TRBD1. The sequence was obtained from a female donor with Graves disease. The sample was peripheral blood mononuclear cells (PBMCs), taken when the disease was refractory, from a patient treated with antithyroid drugs. CDR3 region: CSGGDSSNYGYTF. For the CDR3, the DNA is TGCAGCGGGGGGGACAGTTCTAACTATGGCTACACCTTC.